This T cell receptor beta chain was recorded in a study of T cells expressing NK-cell markers (dated by TCRdb to 2018 to 2021). At the level of the whole study: In sorted CD3+CD56+NKG2C+, CD3+CD56+NKG2C- and CD3+CD56-NKG2C+ T-cell subsets from about eight donors, TCR beta-chain repertoires were profiled. Seven of the eight sequenced donors were HCMV-seropositive and one was HCMV-seronegative. Randomly selected healthy volunteers, three men and five women, were used as the eight sequenced donors. Libraries were sequenced as 2 x 150 bp reads on Illumina HiSeq 2000/2500, MiSeq or NextSeq.

Study-level results and caveats: Whether the expanded NKG2C-expressing T cell clones were specific for HCMV antigens was left unclear. In 5 to 7 donors, the dominant CD3+CD56+NKG2C+ clonotypes ranked among the top 10 CD8+ clonotypes, making up roughly 1.0-8% of CD8+ T cells. Those dominant clonotypes were again the most abundant among CD3+CD56-NKG2C+ cells in a few donors, at 28.3-60.1%.

Sequencing instrument: Illumina HiSeq 2000. TCR beta cDNA libraries were prepared using 5'RACE template switching, which introduced a universal primer site and unique molecular identifiers. cDNA synthesis was primed from the TCR beta constant segment and was followed by two successive PCR amplification steps. Per the authors' processing: MIGEC handled demultiplexing of the reads and grouping by UMI, while MiTCR was used to assemble and quantify clonotypes. To exclude erroneous sequences, any TCR cDNA sequence not supported by at least two reads was discarded. The tcR package was used for downstream repertoire analysis, and clonotypes were matched across fractions by CDR3 nucleotide sequence plus V segment. VDJmatch was used to annotate antigen specificity against VDJdb, with one amino acid substitution allowed in CDR3. TCRdb reprocessed the sequencing reads and holds a single record per CDR3 protein sequence, with no DNA. The V and J calls come from TCRdb's annotation, not from the publication. This sample's records show about 20,000 distinct CDR3 sequences. The top ten clones comprise roughly 58% of the sample.

A commercial ELISA kit detecting HCMV-specific IgG in serum was used to determine HCMV serostatus. Peripheral blood mononuclear cells were isolated from blood by Ficoll density gradient centrifugation. According to the germline V gene, CDR1 reads SGHRS and CDR2 reads YFSETQ. The CDR3, cysteine through phenylalanine, is 15 amino acids long. Only the protein is on record. On this clonotype itself: What antigen it recognizes has not been identified.

The rearrangement combines TRBV5-1 with TRBJ2-5; TCRdb indicates TRBD2, and absent DNA this call remains unverified. The clonotype originates from a man aged 18-69 years in good health. The sequenced sample consisted of blood T cells: a sorted CD56 or NKG2C T cell subset, CD4+ or CD8+ T cells, or bulk PBMC T cells (not recorded which). The CDR3 has the sequence CASSLVLWGEETQYF.